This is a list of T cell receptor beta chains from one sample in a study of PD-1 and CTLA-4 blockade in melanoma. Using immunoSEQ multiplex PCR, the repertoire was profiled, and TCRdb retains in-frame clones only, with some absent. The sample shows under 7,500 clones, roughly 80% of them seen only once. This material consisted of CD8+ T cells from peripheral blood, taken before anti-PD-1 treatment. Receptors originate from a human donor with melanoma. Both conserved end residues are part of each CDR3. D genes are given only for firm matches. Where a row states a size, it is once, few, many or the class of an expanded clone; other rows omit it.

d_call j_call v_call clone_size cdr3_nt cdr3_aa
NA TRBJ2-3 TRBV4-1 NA TGCGCCAGCAGCCGGGACGGTGGTGATACGCAGTATTTT CASSRDGGDTQYF
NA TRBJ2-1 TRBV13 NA TGTGCCAGCAGCTTACCTAGGGGGGGAAGTGACAATGAGCAGTTCTTC CASSLPRGGSDNEQFF
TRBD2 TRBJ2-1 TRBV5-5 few TGTGCCAGCAGCTTGGAGGGACTAGCGGGACAGTTCTTC CASSLEGLAGQFF
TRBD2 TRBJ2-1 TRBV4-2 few TGTGCCAGCAGCCAAAAGCGGGAGGGCTACAATGAGCAGTTCTTC CASSQKREGYNEQFF
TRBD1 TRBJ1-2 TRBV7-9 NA TGTGCCAGCAGCTTATCAGGGGGCTTGGGCTACACCTTC CASSLSGGLGYTF
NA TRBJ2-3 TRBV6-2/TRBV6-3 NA TGTGCCAGCAGTTACCCAGGGGGGACGCAGTATTTT CASSYPGGTQYF
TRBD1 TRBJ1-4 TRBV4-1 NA TGCGCCAGCAGTAGGACAGGGGGCAACGAAAAACTGTTTTTT CASSRTGGNEKLFF
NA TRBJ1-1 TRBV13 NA TGTGCCAGCAGCCCGCTGGGCAACACTGAAGCTTTCTTT CASSPLGNTEAFF
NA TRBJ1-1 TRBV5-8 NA TGTGCCAGCAGCTTGGCCTACTGGGGAGATGAAGCTTTCTTT CASSLAYWGDEAFF
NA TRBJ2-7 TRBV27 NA TGTGCCAGCAGTAGGGACATCTACGAGCAGTACTTC CASSRDIYEQYF
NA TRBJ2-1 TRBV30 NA TGTGCCTCGGACGTCCATGAGCAGTTCTTC CASDVHEQFF
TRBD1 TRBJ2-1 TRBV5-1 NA TGCGCCAGCAGCTTGGCCAGGGGGCTCAATGAGCAGTTCTTC CASSLARGLNEQFF
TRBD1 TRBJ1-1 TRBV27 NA TGTGCCAGCAGTTTTTTGTGGGGACAGGGGAACACTGAAGCTTTCTTT CASSFLWGQGNTEAFF
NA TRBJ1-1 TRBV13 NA TGTGCCAGCAGCCCACCGACAGCGAACACTGAAGCTTTCTTT CASSPPTANTEAFF
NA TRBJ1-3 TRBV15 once TGTGCCACCAGCAAGGACGGCTCTGGAAACACCATATATTTT CATSKDGSGNTIYF
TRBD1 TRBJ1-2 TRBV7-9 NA TGTGCCAGCAGTTCAGGGGGGGACGGCTACACCTTC CASSSGGDGYTF
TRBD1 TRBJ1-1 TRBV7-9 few TGTGCCAGCAGCCCGGGGGACAGCAGCCCCATGAACACTGAAGCTTTCTTT CASSPGDSSPMNTEAFF
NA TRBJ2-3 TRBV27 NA TGTGCCAGCAGTTTAGGAGACTACACAGATACGCAGTATTTT CASSLGDYTDTQYF
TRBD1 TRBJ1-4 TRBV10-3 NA TGTGCCACACAGGGGGAGGCTAATGAAAAACTGTTTTTT CATQGEANEKLFF
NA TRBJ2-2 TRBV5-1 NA TGCGCCAGCAGTTCGCGGGAAAACACCGGGGAGCTGTTTTTT CASSSRENTGELFF
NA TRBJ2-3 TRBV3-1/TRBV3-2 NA TGTGCCAGCAGCCAAGAGGGATCCAGCCGAGATACGCAGTATTTT CASSQEGSSRDTQYF
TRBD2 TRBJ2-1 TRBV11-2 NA TGTGCCAGCAGCTTAGATGCGGGAGGACACTACAATGAGCAGTTCTTC CASSLDAGGHYNEQFF
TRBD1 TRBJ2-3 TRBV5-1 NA TGCGCCAGCAGCTTAACCGGGACAGGGACGGGTGATACGCAGTATTTT CASSLTGTGTGDTQYF
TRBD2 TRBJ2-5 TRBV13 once TGTGCCAGCAGCTTAACGGGGACTAGCGGATCCCAAGAGACCCAGTACTTC CASSLTGTSGSQETQYF
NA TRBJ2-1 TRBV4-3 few TGCGCCAGCAGCCAAGGGGGGGCGTACAATGAGCAGTTCTTC CASSQGGAYNEQFF
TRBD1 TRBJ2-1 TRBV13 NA TGTGCCAGCACCCGGGACAGGAGCTACAATGAGCAGTTCTTC CASTRDRSYNEQFF
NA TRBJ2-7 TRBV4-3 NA TGCGCCAGCAGCCAAGGCGTAGGAAGGTACGAGCAGTACTTC CASSQGVGRYEQYF
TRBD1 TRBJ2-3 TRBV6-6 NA TGTGCCAGCAGCCTGACAGGGGAGGTAAACACAGATACGCAGTATTTT CASSLTGEVNTDTQYF